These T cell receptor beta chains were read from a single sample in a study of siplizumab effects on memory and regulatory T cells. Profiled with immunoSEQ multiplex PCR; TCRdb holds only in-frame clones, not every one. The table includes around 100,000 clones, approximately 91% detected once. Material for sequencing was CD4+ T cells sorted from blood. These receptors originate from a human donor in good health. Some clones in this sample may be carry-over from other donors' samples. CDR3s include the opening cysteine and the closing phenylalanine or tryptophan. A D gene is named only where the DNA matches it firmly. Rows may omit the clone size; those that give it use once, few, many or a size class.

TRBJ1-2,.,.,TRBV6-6,TGTGCCAGCAGCCAAAGGGAGGGGAGTAGCTATGGCTACACCTTC,CASSQREGSSYGYTF
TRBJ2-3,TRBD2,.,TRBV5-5,TGTGCCAGCACCATTGGGACTAGCACAGAAACAGATACGCAGTATTTT,CASTIGTSTETDTQYF
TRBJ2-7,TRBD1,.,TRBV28,TGTGCCAGCAGTAAGCCGGGACAGGGGGCTCGAAACGAGCAGTACTTC,CASSKPGQGARNEQYF
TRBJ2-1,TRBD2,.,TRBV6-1,TGTGCCAGCAGTGAAAGATCGGGGGGACTTAGCGGGAAATCTGCGGGGTACAATGAGCAGTTCTTC,CASSERSGGLSGKSAGYNEQFF
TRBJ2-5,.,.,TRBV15,TGTGCCACCAGCAGGGGATCAAGGGGAAATCAAGAGACCCAGTACTTC,CATSRGSRGNQETQYF
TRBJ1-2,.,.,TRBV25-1,TGTGCCACCCGAGGGCGATTCATACACTACACCTTC,CATRGRFIHYTF
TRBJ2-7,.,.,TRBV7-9,TGTGCCAGCAGCTTAGAATCCGAGCAGTACTTC,CASSLESEQYF
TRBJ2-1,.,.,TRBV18,TGTGCCAGCTCACCGAGGAGGACAGATTACAATGAGCAGTTCTTC,CASSPRRTDYNEQFF
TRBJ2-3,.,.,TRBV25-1,TGTGCCAGCAGAGCCGTGGTTCCAGATACGCAGTATTTT,CASRAVVPDTQYF
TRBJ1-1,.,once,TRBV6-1,TGTGCCAGCAGACCGCTAAACACTGAAGCTTTCTTT,CASRPLNTEAFF
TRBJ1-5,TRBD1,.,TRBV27,TGTGCCAGCAGTTTCCCGGACAGGGTGGCTCAGCCCCAGCATTTT,CASSFPDRVAQPQHF
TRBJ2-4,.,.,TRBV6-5,TGTGCCAGCTCATACCCAGGGGCGAAAAACATTCAGTACTTC,CASSYPGAKNIQYF
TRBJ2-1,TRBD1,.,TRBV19,TGTGCCAGTAGTATAGTTTATGGGACAGGGCTTAATGAGCAGTTCTTC,CASSIVYGTGLNEQFF
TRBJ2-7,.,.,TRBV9,TGTGCCAGCAGCCCACCGGGGGGCTCGTGGTACGAGCAGTACTTC,CASSPPGGSWYEQYF
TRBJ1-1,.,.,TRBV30,TGTGCCTGGAGTGTCGGGCAGAACACTGAAGCTTTCTTT,CAWSVGQNTEAFF
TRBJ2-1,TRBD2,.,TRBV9,TGTGCCAGCAGCGTAGTCGGCGGGGGAGTAAAGGATGAGCAGTTCTTC,CASSVVGGGVKDEQFF
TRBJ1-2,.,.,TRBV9,TGTGCCAGCAGCATAAAAGCGGGGGGAAGAGACTATGGCTACACCTTC,CASSIKAGGRDYGYTF
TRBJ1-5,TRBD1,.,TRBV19,TGTGCCACGAGGGACAGTCTCTATGGGCCCCAGCATTTT,CATRDSLYGPQHF
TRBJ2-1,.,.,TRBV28,TGTGCCAGCAGTTTAGTGGCAGCAACCTACTACAATGAGCAGTTCTTC,CASSLVAATYYNEQFF
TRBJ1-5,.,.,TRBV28,TGTGCCAGCAGTTTACAATATCAGCCCCAGCATTTT,CASSLQYQPQHF
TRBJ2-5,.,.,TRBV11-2,TGTGCCAGCAGCTTAGGGGGCGTGCCTGTTAAAGAGACCCAGTACTTC,CASSLGGVPVKETQYF
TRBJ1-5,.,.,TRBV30,TGTGCCTGGAGTATGGAGAGGGGTTTCGGACAGCCCCAGCATTTT,CAWSMERGFGQPQHF